These 21 T cell receptor beta chains share one sample of origin, sequenced in a study of blood T cell repertoires in COVID-19. The protocol was immunoSEQ multiplex PCR, while the TCRdb copy is restricted to in-frame clones and leaves out a portion. The table lists 400,000 to 450,000 clones, 80% to 90% of them singletons, with about 1.1% in the top ten. Material for sequencing was PBMCs or T cells enriched from blood (not recorded which). These receptors originate from a man aged 30-40 years who had recovered from COVID-19.

This clone was seen a single time. The V call is TRBV5-8, the J call TRBJ1-5; a possible D gene is TRBD1 (6 bases). There are 14 residues in the CDR3. Germline CDR1 is SGHTS and CDR2 is YDEGEE. Trimming shortened V by 4 bases and J by 4 bases, and 12 bases separated the two germline ends. This CDR3 reads CASSGWTENQPQHF. CDR3 in DNA: TGTGCCAGCAGCGGCTGGACAGAGAATCAGCCCCAGCATTTT.

As for this clone: Distinct nucleotide sequences in the sample also encode this CDR3. This chain connects TRBV10-1 to TRBJ2-7; 7 bases line up with TRBD1. The CDR3 is 13 residues long. Per the germline V gene, CDR1 is WNHNN and CDR2 is SYGVQD (reference sequence). V shed 5 bases and J 2 bases; nucleotides not matched to a gene: 3. The CDR3 nucleotides read TGCGCCAGCAGTCCGGGACAGACCTACGAGCAGTACTTC. It is translated as CASSPGQTYEQYF.

The J gene is TRBJ2-1, the V gene TRBV3-1 (or the pseudogene TRBV3-2); D is unresolved. Per the germline V gene, CDR1 is LGHDT and CDR2 is YNNKEL (reference sequence). This CDR3 contains 13 residues. The V end was cut by 1 base, the J end by 8 bases, with 9 bases between. The CDR3 DNA follows: TGTGCCAGCAGCCAAGGCCACAGCCATGAGCAGTTCTTC. As protein: CASSQGHSHEQFF.

This chain uses TRBV20-1 with TRBJ2-3; TRBD2 matches 8 bases. Germline CDR1 and CDR2: DFQATT and SNEGSKA (reference sequence). The V and J ends lost 5 bases and 14 bases, in that order; junction bases with no gene match: 9. This CDR3 spans 11 amino acids. CDR3 protein: CSALSGTSPYF. In DNA, the CDR3 is TGCAGTGCTCTGTCCGGGACTAGTCCGTATTTT.

The chain uses TRBV12-5 and TRBJ1-3; TRBD1 is a possible D gene (5 bases). The germline gives CDR1 LGHNT, CDR2 FRNRAP. The V end was cut by 7 bases, the J end by 4 bases, with 17 bases between. CDR3 length: 15 amino acids. Here the CDR3 reads CASAMGGFGGNTIYF. CDR3 nucleotides: TGTGCTAGTGCCATGGGGGGATTTGGGGGAAACACCATATATTTT.

The chain links TRBV29-1 to TRBJ2-1; no reliable D call. The CDR3 contains 15 residues. Looked up from germline, CDR1 is SQVTM and CDR2 is ANQGSEA. Trimming pared 0 bases from V and 0 bases from J, leaving 9 bases between. CDR3 DNA sequence: TGCAGCGTTGAAGAGCGGTGGAGCTCCTACAATGAGCAGTTCTTC. Protein sequence: CSVEERWSSYNEQFF.

The chain employs TRBV23-1 and TRBJ1-5; D not resolved. TRBV23-1 is recorded as an ORF, its role being uncertain. The CDR3 runs to 16 residues. V was clipped by 4 bases and J by 2 bases, with 15 bases between them. This CDR3 is CASSLHDRTCNQPQHF. In DNA form, the CDR3 reads TGCGCCAGCAGTCTCCATGATAGGACTTGCAATCAGCCCCAGCATTTT.

CDR3 coding DNA: TGTGCCAGCAGCGAGACAGGGAAAATCGGGGAGCTGTTTTTT. Translated, it gives CASSETGKIGELFF. The V call is TRBV6-5, the J call TRBJ2-2, with 7 bases aligning to TRBD1. CDR1 and CDR2 from the germline V gene are MNHEY and SVGAGI. V shed 6 bases, J shed 7 bases, and the junction held 8 bases outside the gene matches. The CDR3 covers 14 residues.

This clone is a singleton in its sample. The chain combines TRBV30 with TRBJ1-2; the D gene is possibly TRBD1 (6 bases). Trimming pared 5 bases from V and 4 bases from J, leaving 11 bases between. The germline gives CDR1 GTSNPN, CDR2 SVGIG (reference sequence). The CDR3 loop spans 12 amino acids. CDR3 DNA: TGTGCCTGGGACAGGTCCGGCTATGGCTACACCTTC. Protein product: CAWDRSGYGYTF.

J is TRBJ1-5 and V is TRBV7-2, with a tentative D call TRBD1 (5 bases). V was shortened by 3 bases and J by 3 bases, with 12 bases between the two germline ends. CDR3 length: 15 residues. The germline V gene encodes CDR1 SGHTA and CDR2 FQGNSA. The DNA for the CDR3 is TGTGCCAGCAGCTTCAACGCAGGGCTCAATCAGCCCCAGCATTTT. Its translation is CASSFNAGLNQPQHF.

The sample holds one count of this clone. The rearrangement links TRBV10-1 to TRBJ2-7; 9 bases fit TRBD1. The trim removed 6 bases at V and 7 bases at J, leaving 4 bases unmatched. Germline V lookup: CDR1 WNHNN, CDR2 SYGVQD (reference sequence). There are 12 residues in the CDR3. The CDR3 spells CASRTGGREQYF. The CDR3 region has the DNA TGCGCCAGCAGAACAGGGGGCAGGGAGCAGTACTTC.

The chain recombines TRBV9 with TRBJ2-7, with a tentative D call TRBD1 (5 bases). Per the germline V gene, CDR1 is SGDLS and CDR2 is YYNGEE. With 0 bases removed from V and 1 base from J, the gap between germline ends came to 8 bases. The CDR3 consists of 14 residues. CDR3 in amino acids: CASSVDQGSYEQYF. DNA of the CDR3: TGTGCCAGCAGCGTAGATCAGGGATCCTACGAGCAGTACTTC.

The rearrangement joins TRBV3-1 (or the pseudogene TRBV3-2) to TRBJ1-1; 9 bases agree with TRBD1. The CDR3 has 14 amino acids. The germline CDR1 and CDR2 sequences are LGHDT and YNNKEL (reference sequence). The V gene end was trimmed by 5 bases and the J gene end by 11 bases; junction bases not matched to a gene: 12. The CDR3 region is CASSDSDRGVRAFF. The CDR3 DNA sequence: TGTGCCAGCAGCGATTCGGACAGGGGCGTTCGGGCTTTCTTT.

The V and J genes are TRBV5-8 and TRBJ2-2; D perhaps matches TRBD2 (6 bases). The CDR3 loop spans 14 amino acids. V gave up 10 bases and J gave up 3 bases, with 16 bases separating them. Germline V CDR1 and CDR2: SGHTS, YDEGEE. CDR3 sequence (DNA): TGTGCCGCCCAGAAACTAGCCTACACCGGGGAGCTGTTTTTT. Amino acid sequence: CAAQKLAYTGELFF.

The chain recombines TRBV5-1 with TRBJ2-1, with TRBD1 identical over 7 bases. The CDR3 extends over 15 amino acids. Losses at the gene ends were 0 bases for V and 6 bases for J; bases not matched to a gene: 6. Germline V CDR1 and CDR2: SGHRS, YFSETQ. CDR3 region: CASSLGQGEGNEQFF. The DNA for the CDR3 is TGCGCCAGCAGCTTGGGACAGGGAGAGGGCAATGAGCAGTTCTTC.

This clone was seen a few times. The chain carries TRBV5-1 and TRBJ1-1; tentative D call: TRBD1 (6 bases). CDR1 SGHRS and CDR2 YFSETQ come from the germline V gene. The CDR3 totals 14 residues. V gave up 7 bases and J gave up 7 bases, with 20 bases separating them. The CDR3 DNA reads as TGCGCCAGCCGCTCAGGACAGACGTCAGGTGAAGCTTTCTTT. This sequence encodes CASRSGQTSGEAFF.

The chain has TRBV5-1 and TRBJ1-3; 7 nucleotides match TRBD1. The CDR3 spans 17 residues. The germline CDR1 and CDR2 sequences are SGHRS and YFSETQ. V dropped 4 bases and J dropped 3; count of bases not matched to a gene: 13. The CDR3: CASSPGLRQGLGNTIYF. CDR3 coding DNA: TGCGCCAGCAGCCCGGGCTTGCGACAGGGACTTGGAAACACCATATATTTT.

In this sample, this clone turned up once. This chain links TRBV5-1 with TRBJ2-3, with TRBD1 matching over 7 bases. Germline V gives CDR1 SGHRS, CDR2 YFSETQ. CDR3 length: 16 residues. J was trimmed by 2 bases and V by 4 bases; bases with no gene match: 10. The CDR3 spells CASSVGTDWATDTQYF. The CDR3 DNA follows: TGCGCCAGCAGCGTCGGGACAGATTGGGCCACAGATACGCAGTATTTT.

This clone was observed a single time. J is TRBJ2-3 and V is TRBV6-5, with D tentatively TRBD2 (6 bases). CDR3 length equals 12 residues. V lost 2 bases, J lost 9 bases, and 9 bases lay in between. CDR1 is MNHEY and CDR2 is SVGAGI in the germline V gene. The CDR3 here is CASSYNGGTQYF. The CDR3 nucleotides are TGTGCCAGCAGTTACAACGGAGGGACGCAGTATTTT.

On this clone itself: The sample has other DNA sequences that encode this CDR3 too. The rearrangement uses TRBV5-4 and TRBJ1-1; weak D call: TRBD1 (5 bases). The V end lost 0 bases, the J end lost 1 base, and 7 bases lay between the germline ends. The CDR3 length is 14 residues. CDR1 is SGHNT, CDR2 YYREEE, per germline (reference sequence). As DNA, the CDR3 is TGTGCCAGCAGCTTGGCGGGGGGGAACACTGAAGCTTTCTTT. Its protein product is CASSLAGGNTEAFF.

This chain connects TRBV5-1 to TRBJ2-3, with 7 bases matching TRBD2. The CDR3 totals 14 residues. The ends lost 1 base at V and 5 bases at J; junction bases unmatched: 4. The germline gives CDR1 SGHRS, CDR2 YFSETQ. The CDR3 spells CASSLTGGGDTQYF. The CDR3 DNA reads TGCGCCAGCAGCTTGACAGGCGGGGGAGATACGCAGTATTTT.